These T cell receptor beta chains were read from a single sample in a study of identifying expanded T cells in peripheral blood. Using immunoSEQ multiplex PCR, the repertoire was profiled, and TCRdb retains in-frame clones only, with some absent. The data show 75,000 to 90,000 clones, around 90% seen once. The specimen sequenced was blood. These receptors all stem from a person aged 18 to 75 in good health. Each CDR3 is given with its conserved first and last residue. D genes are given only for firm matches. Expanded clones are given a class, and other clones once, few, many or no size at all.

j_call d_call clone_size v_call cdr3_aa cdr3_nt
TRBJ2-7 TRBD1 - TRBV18 CASSGQGANEQYF TGTGCCAGCTCAGGACAGGGGGCCAACGAGCAGTACTTC
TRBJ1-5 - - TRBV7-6 CASSLFEPGTGQPQHF TGTGCCAGCAGCTTATTTGAGCCAGGGACCGGGCAGCCCCAGCATTTT
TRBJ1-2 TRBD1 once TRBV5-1 CASSGGGHATRGGYTF TGCGCCAGCAGCGGAGGGGGCCACGCGACCCGTGGAGGCTACACCTTC
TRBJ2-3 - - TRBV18 CASSRGNTDTQYF TGTGCCAGCTCGAGGGGAAACACAGATACGCAGTATTTT
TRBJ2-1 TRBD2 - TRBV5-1 CASSLGLAGHNEQFF TGCGCCAGCAGCCTTGGACTAGCGGGCCACAATGAGCAGTTCTTC
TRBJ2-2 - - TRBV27 CATSLQGNGELFF TGTGCCACCTCGTTGCAGGGGAACGGGGAGCTGTTTTTT
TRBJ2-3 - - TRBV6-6 CASSYLLPRDTDTQYF TGTGCCAGCAGTTACCTTCTTCCGAGGGACACAGATACGCAGTATTTT
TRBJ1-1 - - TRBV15 CATSRVQGMNTEAFF TGTGCCACCAGCAGAGTACAGGGAATGAACACTGAAGCTTTCTTT
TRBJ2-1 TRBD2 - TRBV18 CASSTTGGEQFF TGTGCCAGCTCTACCACGGGGGGGGAGCAGTTCTTC
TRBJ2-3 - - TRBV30 CALQRTDTQYF TGTGCCCTCCAGCGGACAGATACGCAGTATTTT
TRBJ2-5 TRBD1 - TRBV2 CASSRDRQETQYF TGTGCCAGCAGCCGGGACAGACAAGAGACCCAGTACTTC
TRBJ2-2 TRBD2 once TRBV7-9 CASSLLGTSWGLGELFF TGTGCCAGCAGCTTACTCGGGACTAGCTGGGGACTCGGGGAGCTGTTTTTT
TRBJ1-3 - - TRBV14 CASSHQKSRSGNTIYF TGTGCCAGCAGCCACCAAAAGTCCCGCTCTGGAAACACCATATATTTT
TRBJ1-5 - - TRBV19 CASSQQAPRGNQPQHF TGTGCCAGTAGCCAGCAGGCTCCGCGCGGCAATCAGCCCCAGCATTTT
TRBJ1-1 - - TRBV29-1 CSVARDVNTEAFF TGCAGCGTTGCCAGGGATGTGAACACTGAAGCTTTCTTT
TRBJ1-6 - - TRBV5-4 CASSLARGTGYSPLHF TGTGCCAGCAGCTTGGCTCGAGGGACGGGATATTCACCCCTCCACTTT
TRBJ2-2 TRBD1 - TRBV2 CASSDRGTNTGELFF TGTGCCAGCAGTGACAGGGGGACGAACACCGGGGAGCTGTTTTTT
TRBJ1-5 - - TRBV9 CASSVSGSRNQPQHF TGTGCCAGCAGCGTAAGTGGCTCGCGCAATCAGCCCCAGCATTTT
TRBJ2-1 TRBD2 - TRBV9 CASSRGGGSYNEQFF TGTGCCAGCAGCCGGGGCGGGGGCTCCTACAATGAGCAGTTCTTC
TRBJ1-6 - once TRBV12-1 CASSPPGPYNSPLHF TGTGCCAGCAGCCCTCCGGGCCCCTATAATTCACCCCTCCACTTT
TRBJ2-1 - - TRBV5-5 CASSLAPGKGNEQFF TGTGCCAGCAGCTTAGCGCCAGGCAAGGGGAATGAGCAGTTCTTC
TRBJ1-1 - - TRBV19 CASSIPPENTEAFF TGTGCCAGTAGTATCCCCCCGGAGAACACTGAAGCTTTCTTT
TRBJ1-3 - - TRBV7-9 CASSLGTAGNTIYF TGTGCCAGCAGCTTAGGGACGGCTGGAAACACCATATATTTT
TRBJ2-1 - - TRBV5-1 CASSPGSDNEQFF TGCGCCAGCAGCCCAGGATCCGACAATGAGCAGTTCTTC
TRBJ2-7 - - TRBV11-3 CASSLGRTSYEQYF TGTGCCAGCAGCCTAGGACGGACGAGCTACGAGCAGTACTTC
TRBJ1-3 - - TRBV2 CAISGRNSGNTIYF TGTGCCATTTCGGGACGGAACTCTGGAAACACCATATATTTT
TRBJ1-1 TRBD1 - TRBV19 CASSNPDRQGPNTEAFF TGTGCCAGTAGTAACCCGGATCGACAGGGTCCGAACACTGAAGCTTTCTTT
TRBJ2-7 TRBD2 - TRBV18 CASSLAGGREQYF TGTGCCAGCTCCCTAGCGGGAGGGAGGGAGCAGTACTTC
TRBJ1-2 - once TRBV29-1 CSVDGYTF TGCAGCGTTGATGGCTACACCTTC
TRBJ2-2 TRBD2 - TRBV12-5 CASGPDTSGWNTGELFF TGTGCTAGTGGTCCCGACACTAGCGGTTGGAACACCGGGGAGCTGTTTTTT
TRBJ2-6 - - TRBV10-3 CAISYSKGAGEVTGANVLTF TGTGCCATCAGTTATTCAAAGGGGGCGGGAGAAGTAACTGGGGCCAACGTCCTGACTTTC
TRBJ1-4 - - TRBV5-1 CASSTATGGEKLFF TGCGCCAGCAGTACTGCAACCGGAGGTGAAAAACTGTTTTTT
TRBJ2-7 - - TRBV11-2 CASSLAGTYEQYF TGTGCCAGCAGCTTAGCTGGTACGTACGAGCAGTACTTC
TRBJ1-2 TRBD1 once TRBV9 CASSPRDRESYGYTF TGTGCCAGCAGCCCCCGGGACAGGGAAAGCTATGGCTACACCTTC
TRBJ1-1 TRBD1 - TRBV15 CATSLQGRTEAFF TGTGCCACCAGTTTACAGGGGCGGACTGAAGCTTTCTTT
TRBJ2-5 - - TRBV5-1 CASSLGIGTDQETQYF TGCGCCAGCAGCTTGGGGATCGGGACGGACCAAGAGACCCAGTACTTC
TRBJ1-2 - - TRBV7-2 CASSSYPLPSRYGYTF TGTGCCAGCAGCTCCTACCCCCTCCCGTCCCGATATGGCTACACCTTC
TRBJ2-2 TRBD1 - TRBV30 CAWSRQGNTGELFF TGTGCCTGGAGTCGACAGGGGAACACCGGGGAGCTGTTTTTT
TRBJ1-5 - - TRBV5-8 CASSLVFAQGSQPQHF TGTGCCAGCAGCTTGGTCTTCGCTCAGGGGTCTCAGCCCCAGCATTTT
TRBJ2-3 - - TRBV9 CASSPPRLLDTQYF TGTGCCAGCAGCCCTCCTAGACTCCTAGATACGCAGTATTTT
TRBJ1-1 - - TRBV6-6 CASSRNRIEAFF TGTGCCAGCAGCCGTAACAGAATTGAAGCTTTCTTT
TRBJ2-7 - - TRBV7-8 CASSLRENSYEQYF TGTGCCAGCAGCTTAAGGGAAAACTCCTACGAGCAGTACTTC
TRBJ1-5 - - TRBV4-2 CASSQGSQASNQPQHF TGTGCCAGCAGCCAAGGGAGTCAGGCCAGCAATCAGCCCCAGCATTTT
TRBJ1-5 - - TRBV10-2 CASTTGPTQGPQHF TGCGCCAGCACAACAGGACCTACGCAAGGGCCCCAGCATTTT
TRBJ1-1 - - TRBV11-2 CASSSGQKNTEAFF TGTGCCAGCAGCTCAGGACAGAAGAACACTGAAGCTTTCTTT
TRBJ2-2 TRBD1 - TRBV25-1 CASSEWTGGEAGELFF TGTGCCAGCAGTGAATGGACAGGGGGCGAGGCCGGGGAGCTGTTTTTT
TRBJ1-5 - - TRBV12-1 CDGTGSEYSNQPQHF TGTGACGGGACAGGGAGCGAATATAGCAATCAGCCCCAGCATTTT
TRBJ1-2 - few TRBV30 CAWSVDWGCGYTF TGTGCCTGGAGTGTAGATTGGGGTTGTGGCTACACCTTC
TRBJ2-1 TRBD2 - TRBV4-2 CASSQVVSGTYNEQFF TGTGCCAGCAGCCAAGTGGTAAGCGGGACTTACAATGAGCAGTTCTTC
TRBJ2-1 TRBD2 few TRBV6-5 CASSDSTSGSNEQFF TGTGCCAGCAGTGACTCGACTAGCGGGAGCAATGAGCAGTTCTTC
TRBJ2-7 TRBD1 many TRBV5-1 CASSLAVGTGGSYEQYF TGCGCCAGCAGCTTGGCCGTTGGGACAGGGGGCTCCTACGAGCAGTACTTC
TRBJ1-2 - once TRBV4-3 CASSHNRLANYGYTF TGCGCCAGCAGCCATAATAGGCTTGCTAACTATGGCTACACCTTC
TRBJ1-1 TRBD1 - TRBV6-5 CASSPGTGAATFF TGTGCCAGCAGTCCTGGGACAGGGGCAGCAACTTTCTTT